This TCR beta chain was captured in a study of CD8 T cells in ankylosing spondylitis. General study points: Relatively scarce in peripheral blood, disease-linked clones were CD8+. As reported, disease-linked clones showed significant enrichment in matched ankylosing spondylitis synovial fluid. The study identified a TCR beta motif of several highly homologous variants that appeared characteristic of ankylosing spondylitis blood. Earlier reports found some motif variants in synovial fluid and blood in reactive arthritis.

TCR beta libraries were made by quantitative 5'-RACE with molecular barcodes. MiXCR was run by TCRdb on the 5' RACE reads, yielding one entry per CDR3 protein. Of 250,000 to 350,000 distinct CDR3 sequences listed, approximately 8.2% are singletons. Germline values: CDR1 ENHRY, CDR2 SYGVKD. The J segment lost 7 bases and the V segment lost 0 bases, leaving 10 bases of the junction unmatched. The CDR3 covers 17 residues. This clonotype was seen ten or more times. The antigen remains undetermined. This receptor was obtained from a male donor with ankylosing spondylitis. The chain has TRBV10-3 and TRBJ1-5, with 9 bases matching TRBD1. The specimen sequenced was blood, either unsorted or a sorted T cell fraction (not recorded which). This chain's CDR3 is CAISESVGTGSRQPQHF. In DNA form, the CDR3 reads TGTGCCATCAGTGAGTCTGTAGGGACAGGGAGTCGCCAGCCCCAGCATTTT.